This T cell receptor beta chain was retrieved from a study of regulatory T cells in long-lasting Graves disease. Study-level background: More than 5 years of antithyroid drugs with positive TSH receptor antibodies defined persistent Graves' disease.

Only a few counts were recorded for this clonotype. Germline CDR1 and CDR2: MGHDK and SYGVNS. Trimming cost V 7 bases and J 8 bases; bases outside gene matches: 6. The CDR3 runs to 12 residues. Time point here: persistent/refractory GD, antithyroid drugs over 5 years with positive TRAb. PBMCs were the source of the RNA used for TCR sequencing. Arm-PCR of CDR3 regions and iRepertoire HTBI primers were the basis on which TCR beta libraries were built. MiXCR, applied by TCRdb to the multiplex PCR reads, yields one record per CDR3 protein. Of over 650,000 distinct CDR3 sequences listed, about 30% are singletons.

This receptor was obtained from a female donor with Graves disease. The material was peripheral blood mononuclear cells (PBMCs), obtained when the disease was refractory, from a patient treated with antithyroid drugs. The rearrangement joins TRBV25-1 to TRBJ1-2; 8 bases are shared with TRBD1. The CDR3 region is CASTDRGGGYTF. The CDR3 nucleotides read TGTGCCAGCACTGACAGGGGTGGGGGCTACACCTTC.